Listed below are T cell receptor beta chains from one sample, sequenced in a study of blood T cell repertoires in COVID-19. Data came from immunoSEQ multiplex PCR; TCRdb stores just in-frame clones and leaves some out. The table shows roughly 100,000 clones, with roughly nine tenths occurring only once. Sequencing input: peripheral blood. These TCRs come from a man in his fifties or sixties with active COVID-19. Each CDR3 is given with its conserved first and last residue. The D gene is left open where the match is weak. Expanded clones are given a class, and other clones once, few, many or no size at all.

J gene | clone size | D gene | V gene | CDR3 protein | CDR3 DNA
TRBJ2-7 | few | NA | TRBV6-2/TRBV6-3 | CASSSTPGGVEQYF | TGTGCCAGCAGTTCCACACCCGGAGGGGTCGAGCAGTACTTC
TRBJ2-2 | NA | NA | TRBV9 | CASSVGSPRTGELFF | TGTGCCAGCAGCGTAGGGTCCCCACGGACCGGGGAGCTGTTTTTT
TRBJ1-2 | NA | NA | TRBV7-8 | CASSPRDREWLWYGYTF | TGTGCCAGCAGCCCTAGAGACAGAGAGTGGTTGTGGTATGGCTACACCTTC
TRBJ1-5 | NA | TRBD1 | TRBV18 | CASTDRASGPQHF | TGTGCCAGCACGGACAGGGCCTCAGGGCCCCAGCATTTT
TRBJ2-2 | NA | TRBD2 | TRBV4-3 | CASSHRGYSGGTGELFF | TGCGCCAGCAGCCACCGAGGGTACAGCGGGGGCACCGGGGAGCTGTTTTTT
TRBJ2-5 | NA | NA | TRBV19 | CASSAFRGGGETQYF | TGTGCCAGTAGTGCTTTCAGGGGCGGTGGGGAGACCCAGTACTTC
TRBJ2-7 | NA | TRBD1 | TRBV5-6 | CASSLPGQGVPYEQYF | TGTGCCAGCAGCCTACCGGGACAGGGGGTACCCTACGAGCAGTACTTC
TRBJ2-1 | NA | TRBD2 | TRBV10-1 | CASSESSAGGPHNEQFF | TGCGCCAGCAGTGAGTCGTCAGCGGGGGGGCCTCACAATGAGCAGTTCTTC
TRBJ2-1 | NA | NA | TRBV7-9 | CASTSIGEQFF | TGTGCCAGCACCTCAATCGGTGAGCAGTTCTTC
TRBJ2-3 | NA | NA | TRBV7-7 | CASSAGLYTDTQYF | TGTGCCAGCAGCGCGGGACTTTACACAGATACGCAGTATTTT
TRBJ2-5 | NA | NA | TRBV5-6 | CASSSFGLLAAEQETQYF | TGTGCCAGCAGCTCCTTCGGCCTTCTCGCCGCGGAACAAGAGACCCAGTACTTC
TRBJ1-2 | NA | NA | TRBV30 | CAWSALNRGYTF | TGTGCCTGGAGTGCCCTAAATCGGGGCTACACCTTC
TRBJ2-3 | NA | TRBD2 | TRBV7-6 | CASSLGLAGGTDTQYF | TGTGCCAGCAGCTTAGGGCTAGCGGGGGGGACAGATACGCAGTATTTT
TRBJ1-5 | NA | TRBD1 | TRBV6-6 | CASSERGLSPQHF | TGTGCCAGCTCGGAGAGGGGGCTGTCCCCCCAGCATTTT
TRBJ1-2 | NA | NA | TRBV6-4 | CASGAYGYTF | TGTGCCAGCGGGGCCTATGGCTACACCTTC
TRBJ2-1 | NA | TRBD2 | TRBV7-2 | CASSLLGASGGKRNEQFF | TGTGCCAGCAGCTTATTGGGAGCTAGCGGGGGTAAACGAAATGAGCAGTTCTTC
TRBJ1-2 | many | NA | TRBV5-6 | CASSFTGLGYTF | TGTGCCAGCAGCTTTACAGGTCTTGGCTACACCTTC
TRBJ1-3 | few | TRBD1 | TRBV11-2 | CASSGGQLFSGNTIYF | TGTGCCAGCAGCGGGGGACAGCTATTCTCTGGAAACACCATATATTTT
TRBJ1-4 | NA | NA | TRBV13 | CASSIRRTTNEKLFF | TGTGCCAGCAGCATCCGGAGAACAACTAATGAAAAACTGTTTTTT
TRBJ1-5 | NA | NA | TRBV6-5 | CASISSQLNQPQHF | TGTGCCAGCATTTCATCACAACTAAATCAGCCCCAGCATTTT
TRBJ2-7 | NA | TRBD1 | TRBV10-3 | CATAPGTGQYEQYF | TGTGCCACCGCCCCCGGGACAGGACAATACGAGCAGTACTTC
TRBJ1-6 | NA | NA | TRBV7-2 | CASSSLALYNSPLHF | TGTGCCAGCAGCTCGTTGGCTCTCTATAATTCACCCCTCCACTTT
TRBJ2-3 | NA | TRBD1 | TRBV6-5 | CASGKRQGVSDTQYF | TGTGCCAGCGGAAAACGACAGGGAGTTTCAGATACGCAGTATTTT
TRBJ1-2 | NA | TRBD1 | TRBV2 | CASSEMGTARRAGEGGYTF | TGTGCCAGCAGTGAAATGGGGACAGCCCGCCGAGCGGGAGAGGGGGGCTACACCTTC
TRBJ2-3 | NA | TRBD2 | TRBV9 | CASSVSGGVTDTQYF | TGTGCCAGCAGCGTTTCCGGGGGGGTAACAGATACGCAGTATTTT
TRBJ2-3 | NA | NA | TRBV5-4 | CASTPGSADTQYF | TGTGCCAGCACCCCCGGAAGCGCAGATACGCAGTATTTT
TRBJ2-3 | NA | NA | TRBV18 | CASSPFQTDTQYF | TGTGCCAGCTCACCCTTTCAGACTGATACGCAGTATTTT
TRBJ1-2 | NA | NA | TRBV6-5 | CASTPLAGNGYTF | TGTGCCAGCACTCCCCTTGCGGGTAATGGCTACACCTTC
TRBJ1-1 | NA | NA | TRBV2 | CASSERGGGTEAFF | TGTGCCAGCAGTGAAAGGGGGGGCGGCACTGAAGCTTTCTTT
TRBJ1-5 | few | NA | TRBV6-5 | CASSGTRRQPQHF | TGTGCCAGCAGCGGGACTAGGCGGCAGCCCCAGCATTTT
TRBJ1-1 | NA | NA | TRBV11-2 | CASSLAGFDTEAFF | TGTGCCAGCAGCTTAGCAGGTTTTGACACTGAAGCTTTCTTT